These T cell receptor beta chains were read from a single sample in a study of T cells after yellow fever vaccination. Via MiXCR, TCRdb re-called the 5' RACE reads, giving one row per CDR3 protein. The sample comprises around 350,000 distinct CDR3 sequences, around 10% of which are singletons, and roughly 18% rests with the top ten. The source material was PBMCs, sampled on the day of the first yellow fever vaccination. The receptors were gathered from a man aged 18 to 30 who received the YFV17D yellow fever vaccine. Both conserved end residues are part of each CDR3. A D gene is named only where the DNA matches it firmly. A clone size is listed for some rows: how often the clone was seen (once, few, many), or a class if it is expanded.

d_call	v_call	clone_size	j_call	cdr3_nt	cdr3_aa
NA	TRBV10-3	few	TRBJ1-2	TGTGCCATCAGGTCGGACGGCTACACCTTC	CAIRSDGYTF
NA	TRBV3-1	NA	TRBJ2-2	TGTGCCAGCAGCCAAGGGGCGGTCCCGGGGACCGGGGAGCTGTTTTTT	CASSQGAVPGTGELFF
TRBD1	TRBV5-1	NA	TRBJ1-4	TGCGCCAGCAGCACAGGGACAGGGGGTTTTGAAAAACTGTTTTTT	CASSTGTGGFEKLFF
NA	TRBV5-1	NA	TRBJ1-1	TGCGCCAGCAGCTCCGGACGGGCCGAAGCTTTCTTT	CASSSGRAEAFF
TRBD2	TRBV20-1	many	TRBJ2-5	TGCAGTGCTAGCGGGGGGCAAGAGACCCAGTACTTC	CSASGGQETQYF
NA	TRBV6-2/TRBV6-3	NA	TRBJ2-2	TGTGCCAGCAGTTACCAGAACACCGGGGAGCTGTTTTTT	CASSYQNTGELFF
NA	TRBV4-1	few	TRBJ1-2	TGCGCCAGCAGCTATATCCTATCCTATGGCTACACCTTC	CASSYILSYGYTF
NA	TRBV4-1	NA	TRBJ1-5	TGCGCCAGCAGCCATCCAGGGTATCCCCAGCATTTT	CASSHPGYPQHF
NA	TRBV5-1	NA	TRBJ2-3	TGCGCCAGCGGACAAGGGGGGACAGATACGCAGTATTTT	CASGQGGTDTQYF
NA	TRBV5-4	few	TRBJ2-5	TGTGCCAGCAGCTTGAGTCAGCAAGAGACCCAGTACTTC	CASSLSQQETQYF
TRBD1	TRBV18	few	TRBJ2-6	TGTGCCAGCTCACCAAGCCAGGGGGCCGCAGGGGCCAACGTCCTGACTTTC	CASSPSQGAAGANVLTF
NA	TRBV18	few	TRBJ1-1	TGTGCCAGCTCACCATCTTCGGGTTCAGAACTAATGAACACTGAAGCTTTCTTT	CASSPSSGSELMNTEAFF
NA	TRBV24-1	many	TRBJ2-3	TGTGCCACCAGTGATCCCCGGGCAGATACGCAGTATTTT	CATSDPRADTQYF
NA	TRBV29-1	NA	TRBJ2-1	TGCAGCGTCGCACCATGGGACACGAAATGGGGTGAGCAGTTCTTC	CSVAPWDTKWGEQFF
NA	TRBV20-1	few	TRBJ2-1	TGCAGTGCTAGGACTAATGAGCAGTTCTTC	CSARTNEQFF
NA	TRBV20-1	many	TRBJ2-1	TGCAGTGCCGGACCTAGCGCCAATGAGCAGTTCTTC	CSAGPSANEQFF
NA	TRBV27	few	TRBJ2-7	TGTGCCAGCCGAGGCGTCTCCAGGAGTGTTTGGTACGAGCAGTACTTC	CASRGVSRSVWYEQYF
TRBD1	TRBV4-3	NA	TRBJ2-1	TGCGCCAGCAGCCTCCGGGGACAGTACAATGAGCAGTTCTTC	CASSLRGQYNEQFF
NA	TRBV6-5	NA	TRBJ1-5	TGTGCCAGCAGTTACGGGTCAGGGGATCAGCCCCAGCATTTT	CASSYGSGDQPQHF
NA	TRBV5-4	NA	TRBJ2-3	TGTGCCAGCGGCGGGGCAGCTGCCTTAGCGGATACGCAGTATTTT	CASGGAAALADTQYF
TRBD1	TRBV5-4	NA	TRBJ2-3	TGTGCCAGCAGCCCCTGGACAGGGGAAGATACGCAGTATTTT	CASSPWTGEDTQYF
TRBD2	TRBV15	NA	TRBJ2-3	TGTGCCACCAGCAGCGGTAGCGGGGGGAGCACAGATACGCAGTATTTT	CATSSGSGGSTDTQYF
NA	TRBV18	NA	TRBJ2-1	TGTGCCAGCTCACCTCCGGGACAATTTCAGTTCTTC	CASSPPGQFQFF
TRBD1	TRBV7-2	few	TRBJ2-3	TGTGCCAGCAGCTTACGGGACAGGTCCACAGATACGCAGTATTTT	CASSLRDRSTDTQYF
NA	TRBV5-5	NA	TRBJ1-5	TGTGCCAGCAGCTTGCAGTTGAGCAATCAGCCCCAGCATTTT	CASSLQLSNQPQHF
TRBD1	TRBV12-5	few	TRBJ1-1	TGTGCTAGTGCCTTGGACAGGGGGCCCACTGAAGCTTTCTTT	CASALDRGPTEAFF
NA	TRBV6-2/TRBV6-3	NA	TRBJ1-6	TGTGCCAGCACCCGACCGACCCCGACCTATAATTCACCCCTCCACTTT	CASTRPTPTYNSPLHF
NA	TRBV20-1	NA	TRBJ2-1	TGCAGTGCTAGACGGCTTCACCTATACAATGAGCAGTTCTTC	CSARRLHLYNEQFF
NA	TRBV4-3	few	TRBJ2-7	TGCGCCAGCAGCCAAGATACCCAGAACGAGCAGTACTTC	CASSQDTQNEQYF
NA	TRBV5-6	NA	TRBJ2-1	TGTGCCAGCAGCTACCGTACAGGGCCCCTCTCCTACAATGAGCAGTTCTTC	CASSYRTGPLSYNEQFF
NA	TRBV20-1	NA	TRBJ1-5	TGCAGTGCGAGAAGGGGATTTGGCAATCAGCCCCAGCATTTT	CSARRGFGNQPQHF
NA	TRBV20-1	NA	TRBJ2-7	TGCAGTGCTAGAGATTTCTTGCTAGGTTACGAGCAGTACTTC	CSARDFLLGYEQYF
TRBD1	TRBV7-9	few	TRBJ1-1	TGTGCCAGCAGCTTAGCGCAGGGGGACACTGAAGCTTTCTTT	CASSLAQGDTEAFF
NA	TRBV4-1	few	TRBJ1-4	TGCGCCAGCAGCCAGGGACTTCAGGGCGTTGGTAAAAAACTGTTTTTT	CASSQGLQGVGKKLFF
NA	TRBV5-4	many	TRBJ2-7	TGTGCCAGCAGCTTGGATTCCGCGAGGGCCGGGGCCGAGCAGTACTTC	CASSLDSARAGAEQYF
NA	TRBV7-2	NA	TRBJ2-5	TGTGCCAGCAGCTTAGTAGCGGAGGTCTTCGAGACCCAGTACTTC	CASSLVAEVFETQYF
TRBD1	TRBV25-1	few	TRBJ1-1	TGTGCCAGCAGGGTAGAGGTGGGACAGGGGCTCATCGGCACTGAAGCTTTCTTT	CASRVEVGQGLIGTEAFF
TRBD1	TRBV6-5	NA	TRBJ2-7	TGTGCCAGCAGTTACTCAGGGACAGGGGATTCCTACGAGCAGTACTTC	CASSYSGTGDSYEQYF
NA	TRBV5-6	few	TRBJ2-1	TGTGCCAGCAGTCGACAGGTTGAGCAGTTCTTC	CASSRQVEQFF
NA	TRBV7-2	many	TRBJ1-2	TGTGCCAGCAGCCGGCTCCCGTCCAACTATGGCTACACCTTC	CASSRLPSNYGYTF
NA	TRBV12-3/TRBV12-4	NA	TRBJ1-6	TGTGCCAGCAGTCCTTCGGGGGAGCGTAATTCACCCCTCCACTTT	CASSPSGERNSPLHF
NA	TRBV12-3/TRBV12-4	NA	TRBJ2-7	TGTGCCAGCAGTTTAATGCACTACGAGCAGTACTTC	CASSLMHYEQYF
NA	TRBV3-1	few	TRBJ2-3	TGTGCCAGCAGCCAAGTGGGGCTCGGAGATACGCAGTATTTT	CASSQVGLGDTQYF